The sequence of this TCR beta chain was determined in a study of shared clonotypes between healthy human individuals. Whole-study findings and limits: When naive CD4 clonotypes were compared across a few donors, 5% to 5.5% were shared.

Comment on this clone: The antigen is not known.

The table came from immunoSEQ multiplex PCR; TCRdb's copy has only in-frame clones and leaves some out. The sample lists hundreds of thousands of clones; about 96% were seen once. Memory CD4+ cells were the fraction left after CD45RA+ naive selection. The length of the CDR3 is 15 residues. V was shortened by 1 base and J by 0 bases, with 11 bases between the two germline ends. Germline lookup yields CDR1 SGHDT and CDR2 YYEEEE. The V call is TRBV5-6, the J call TRBJ2-7; the D gene is possibly TRBD1 (5 bases). The sequencing input was naive CD4+ T cells sorted from blood. Stated subset: CD45RA+ positively selected. This receptor was obtained from a woman aged 25 to 39 in good health. CDR3 residues: CASSLQDSPSYEQYF. The CDR3, as DNA: TGTGCCAGCAGCTTGCAAGACAGCCCCTCCTACGAGCAGTACTTC.